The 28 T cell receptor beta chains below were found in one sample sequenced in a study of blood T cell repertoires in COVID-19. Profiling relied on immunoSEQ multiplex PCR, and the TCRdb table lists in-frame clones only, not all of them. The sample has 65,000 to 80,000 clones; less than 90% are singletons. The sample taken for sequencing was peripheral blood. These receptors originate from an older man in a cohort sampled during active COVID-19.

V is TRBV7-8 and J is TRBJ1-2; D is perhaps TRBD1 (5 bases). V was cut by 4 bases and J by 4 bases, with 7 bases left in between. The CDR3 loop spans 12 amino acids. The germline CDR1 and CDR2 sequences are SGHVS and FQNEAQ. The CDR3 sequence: CASSYDSYGYTF. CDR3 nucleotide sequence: TGTGCCAGCAGCTACGACAGCTATGGCTACACCTTC.

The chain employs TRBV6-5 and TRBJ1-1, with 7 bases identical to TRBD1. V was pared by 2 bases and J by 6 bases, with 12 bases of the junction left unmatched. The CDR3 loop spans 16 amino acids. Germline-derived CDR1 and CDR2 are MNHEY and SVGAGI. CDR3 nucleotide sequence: TGTGCCAGCAGTTACAGTCTCCTCGACAGGGTGTCTGAAGCTTTCTTT. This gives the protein CASSYSLLDRVSEAFF.

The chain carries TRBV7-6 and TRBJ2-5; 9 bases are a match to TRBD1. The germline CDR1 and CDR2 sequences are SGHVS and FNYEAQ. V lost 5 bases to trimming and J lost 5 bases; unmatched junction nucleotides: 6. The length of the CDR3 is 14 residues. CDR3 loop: CASSVGTGYETQYF. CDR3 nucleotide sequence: TGTGCCAGCAGCGTTGGGACAGGGTACGAGACCCAGTACTTC.

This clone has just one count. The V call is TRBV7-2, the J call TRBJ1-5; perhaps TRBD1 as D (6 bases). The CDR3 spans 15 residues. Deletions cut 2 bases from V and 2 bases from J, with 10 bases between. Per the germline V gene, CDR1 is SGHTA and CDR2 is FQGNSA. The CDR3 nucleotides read TGTGCCAGCAGCTTAATAAGACAGGGCAATCAGCCCCAGCATTTT. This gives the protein CASSLIRQGNQPQHF.

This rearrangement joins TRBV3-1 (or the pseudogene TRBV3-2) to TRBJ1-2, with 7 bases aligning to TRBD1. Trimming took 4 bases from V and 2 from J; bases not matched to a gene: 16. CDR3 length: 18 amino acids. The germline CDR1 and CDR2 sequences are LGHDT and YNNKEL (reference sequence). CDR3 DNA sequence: TGTGCCAGCAGCCGAGCCGGAGGGGGCTCGGTTACCAACTATGGCTACACCTTC. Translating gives CASSRAGGGSVTNYGYTF.

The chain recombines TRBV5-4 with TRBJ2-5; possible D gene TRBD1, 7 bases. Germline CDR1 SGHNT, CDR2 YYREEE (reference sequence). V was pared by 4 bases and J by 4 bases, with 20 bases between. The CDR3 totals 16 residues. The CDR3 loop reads CASSGSGGLGGETQYF. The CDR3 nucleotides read TGTGCCAGCAGCGGCTCAGGGGGTCTGGGGGGAGAGACCCAGTACTTC.

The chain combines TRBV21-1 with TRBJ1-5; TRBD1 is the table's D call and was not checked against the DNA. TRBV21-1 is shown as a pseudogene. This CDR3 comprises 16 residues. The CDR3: CASIDKQGSVRWPQHF. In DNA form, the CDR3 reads TGTGCCAGCATCGATAAACAGGGGTCCGTACGGTGGCCCCAGCATTTT.

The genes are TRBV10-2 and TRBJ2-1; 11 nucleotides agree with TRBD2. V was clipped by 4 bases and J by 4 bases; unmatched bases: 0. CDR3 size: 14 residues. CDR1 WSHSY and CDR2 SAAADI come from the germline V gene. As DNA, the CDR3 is TGCGCCAGCAGTGGACTAGCGGGATACAATGAGCAGTTCTTC. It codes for CASSGLAGYNEQFF.

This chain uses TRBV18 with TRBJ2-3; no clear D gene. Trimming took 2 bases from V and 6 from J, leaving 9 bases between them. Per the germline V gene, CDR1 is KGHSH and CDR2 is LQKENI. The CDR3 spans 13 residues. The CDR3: CASSPEAWDTQYF. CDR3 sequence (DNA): TGTGCCAGCTCACCAGAAGCGTGGGATACGCAGTATTTT.

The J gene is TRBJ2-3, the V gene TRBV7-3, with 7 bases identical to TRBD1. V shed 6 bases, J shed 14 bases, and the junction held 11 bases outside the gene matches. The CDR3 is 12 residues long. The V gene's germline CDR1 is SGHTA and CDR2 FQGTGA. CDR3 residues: CASSSTQGRRYF. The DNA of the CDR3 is TGTGCCAGCAGTTCGACACAGGGGCGTCGGTATTTT.

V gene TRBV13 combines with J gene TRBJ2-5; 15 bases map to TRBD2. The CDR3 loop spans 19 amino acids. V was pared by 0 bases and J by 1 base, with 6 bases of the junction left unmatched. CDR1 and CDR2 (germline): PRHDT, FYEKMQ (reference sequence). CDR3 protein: CASSLGLGLAGGPQETQYF. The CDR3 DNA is TGTGCCAGCAGCTTAGGCTTGGGACTAGCGGGGGGCCCCCAAGAGACCCAGTACTTC.

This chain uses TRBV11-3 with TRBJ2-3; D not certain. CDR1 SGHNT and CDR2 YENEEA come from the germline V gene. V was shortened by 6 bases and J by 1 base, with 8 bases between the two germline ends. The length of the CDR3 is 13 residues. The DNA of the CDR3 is TGTGCCAGCAGTGGGCGCGGCACAGATACGCAGTATTTT. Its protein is CASSGRGTDTQYF.

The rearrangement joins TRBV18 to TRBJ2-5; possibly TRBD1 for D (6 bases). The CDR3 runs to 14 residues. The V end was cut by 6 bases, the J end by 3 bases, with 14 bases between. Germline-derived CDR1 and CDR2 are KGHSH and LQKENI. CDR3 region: CASSPSDRKETQYF. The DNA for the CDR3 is TGTGCCAGCTCTCCTTCGGACAGAAAAGAGACCCAGTACTTC.

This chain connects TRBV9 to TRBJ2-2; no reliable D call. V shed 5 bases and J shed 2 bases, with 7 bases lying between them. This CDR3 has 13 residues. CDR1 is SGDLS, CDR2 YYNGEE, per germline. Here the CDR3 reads CASRDLNTGELFF. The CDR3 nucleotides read TGTGCCAGCAGAGACTTAAACACCGGGGAGCTGTTTTTT.

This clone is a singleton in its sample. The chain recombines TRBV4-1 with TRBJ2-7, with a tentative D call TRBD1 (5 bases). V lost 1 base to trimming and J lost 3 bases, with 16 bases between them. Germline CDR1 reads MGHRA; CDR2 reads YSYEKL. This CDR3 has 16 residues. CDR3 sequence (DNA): TGCGCCAGCAGCCAAGGAGGTCAGGGAATTCGCTACGAGCAGTACTTC. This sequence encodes CASSQGGQGIRYEQYF.

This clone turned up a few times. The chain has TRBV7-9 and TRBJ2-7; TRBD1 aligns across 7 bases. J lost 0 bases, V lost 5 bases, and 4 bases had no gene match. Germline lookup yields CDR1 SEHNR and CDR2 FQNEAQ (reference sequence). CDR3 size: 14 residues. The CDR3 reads CASSPRDSSYEQYF. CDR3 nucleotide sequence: TGTGCCAGCAGCCCGAGGGACAGCTCCTACGAGCAGTACTTC.

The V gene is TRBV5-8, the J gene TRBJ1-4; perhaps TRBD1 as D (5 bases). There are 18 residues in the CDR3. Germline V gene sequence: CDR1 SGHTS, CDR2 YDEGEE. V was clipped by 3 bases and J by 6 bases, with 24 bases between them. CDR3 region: CASSSMVGGLRKDEKLFF. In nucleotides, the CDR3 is TGTGCCAGCAGCTCCATGGTCGGGGGGTTGCGTAAAGATGAAAAACTGTTTTTT.

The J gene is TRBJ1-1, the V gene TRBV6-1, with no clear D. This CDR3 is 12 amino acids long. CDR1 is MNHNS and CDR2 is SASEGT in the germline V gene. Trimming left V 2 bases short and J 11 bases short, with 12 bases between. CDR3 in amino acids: CASSEWARGAFF. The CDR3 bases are TGTGCCAGCAGTGAATGGGCAAGAGGGGCTTTCTTT.

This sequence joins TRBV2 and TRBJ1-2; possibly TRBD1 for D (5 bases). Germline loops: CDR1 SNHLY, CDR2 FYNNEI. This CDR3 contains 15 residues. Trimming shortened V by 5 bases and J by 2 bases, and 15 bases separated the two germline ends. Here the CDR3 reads CASSSGGKGNYGYTF. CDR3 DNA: TGTGCCAGCAGTTCAGGAGGGAAGGGGAACTATGGCTACACCTTC. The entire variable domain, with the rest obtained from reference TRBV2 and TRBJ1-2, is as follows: EPEVTQTPSHQVTQMGQEVILRCVPISNHLYFYWYRQILGQKVEFLVSFYNNEISEKSEIFDDQFSVERPDGSNFTLKIRSTKLEDSAMYFCASSSGGKGNYGYTFGSGTRLTVV.

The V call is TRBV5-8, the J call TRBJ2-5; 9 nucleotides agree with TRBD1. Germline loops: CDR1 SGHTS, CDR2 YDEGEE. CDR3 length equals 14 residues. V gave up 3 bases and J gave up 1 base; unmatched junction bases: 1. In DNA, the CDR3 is TGTGCCAGCAGCTCGGGACAGGGCCAAGAGACCCAGTACTTC. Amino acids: CASSSGQGQETQYF.

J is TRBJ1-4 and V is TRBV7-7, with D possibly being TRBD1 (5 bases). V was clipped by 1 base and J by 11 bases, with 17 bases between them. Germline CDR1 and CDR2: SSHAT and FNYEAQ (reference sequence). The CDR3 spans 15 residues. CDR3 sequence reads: CASSLVGQPDRKLFF. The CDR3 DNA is TGTGCCAGCAGCTTAGTGGGGCAGCCAGATCGGAAACTGTTTTTT.

The CDR3 sequence: CASSIDRDSGGSRDTQYF. In nucleotides, the CDR3 is TGTGCCAGTAGTATAGATCGAGATAGCGGGGGGTCAAGAGATACGCAGTATTTT. The chain couples TRBV19 to TRBJ2-3; 10 bases agree with TRBD2. Germline CDR1 LNHDA, CDR2 SQIVND (reference sequence). J gave up 5 bases and V 0 bases, and 11 bases lay outside the gene matches. The CDR3 loop spans 18 amino acids.

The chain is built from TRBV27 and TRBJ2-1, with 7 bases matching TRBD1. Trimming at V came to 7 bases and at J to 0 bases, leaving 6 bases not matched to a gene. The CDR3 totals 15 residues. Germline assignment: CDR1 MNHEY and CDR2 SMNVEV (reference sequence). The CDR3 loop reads CASTQPGGSYNEQFF. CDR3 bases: TGTGCCAGCACTCAACCAGGGGGCTCCTACAATGAGCAGTTCTTC.

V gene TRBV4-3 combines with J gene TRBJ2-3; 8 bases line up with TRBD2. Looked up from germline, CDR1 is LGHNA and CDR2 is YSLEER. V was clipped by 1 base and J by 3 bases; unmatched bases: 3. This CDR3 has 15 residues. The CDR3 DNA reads TGCGCCAGCAGCCAAGCGGGGGGGCCGACAGATACGCAGTATTTT. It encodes CASSQAGGPTDTQYF.

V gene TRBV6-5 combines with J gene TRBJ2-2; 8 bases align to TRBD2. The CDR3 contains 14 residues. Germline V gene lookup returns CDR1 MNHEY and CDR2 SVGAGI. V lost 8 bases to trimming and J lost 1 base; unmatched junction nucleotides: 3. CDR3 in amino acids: CASGRGGNTGELFF. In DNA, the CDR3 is TGTGCCAGCGGACGGGGGGGGAACACCGGGGAGCTGTTTTTT.

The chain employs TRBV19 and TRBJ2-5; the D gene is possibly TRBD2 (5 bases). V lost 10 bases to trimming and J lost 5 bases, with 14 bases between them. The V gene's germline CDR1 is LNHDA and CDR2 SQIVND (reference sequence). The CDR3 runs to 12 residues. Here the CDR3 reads CATQAGGETQYF. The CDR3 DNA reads TGTGCCACCCAGGCCGGCGGGGAGACCCAGTACTTC.

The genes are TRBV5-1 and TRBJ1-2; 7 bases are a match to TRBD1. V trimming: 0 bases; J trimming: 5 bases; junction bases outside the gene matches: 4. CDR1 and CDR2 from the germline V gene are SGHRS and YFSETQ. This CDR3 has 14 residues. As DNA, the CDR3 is TGCGCCAGCAGCTTGGGACAGGGAGAATATGGCTACACCTTC. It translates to CASSLGQGEYGYTF.

DNA for the CDR3: TGTGCCAGCAGCTCCCGACAGGGCGCAGGGAGCTCCTATAATTCACCCCTCCACTTT. Protein product: CASSSRQGAGSSYNSPLHF. This rearrangement joins TRBV7-2 to TRBJ1-6; TRBD1 matches at 7 bases. The V gene end was trimmed by 4 bases and the J gene end by 0 bases; junction bases not matched to a gene: 12. Germline CDR1 reads SGHTA; CDR2 reads FQGNSA. This CDR3 has 19 residues.